This T cell receptor (beta chain) was profiled in a study of OX40 agonist ivuxolimab in advanced cancers. Trimming stripped 1 base from V and 4 bases from J, with 7 bases between. CDR3 length: 13 amino acids. CDR1 and CDR2 from the germline V gene are SGHTA and FQGTGA. Only in-frame clones appear in the TCRdb table, and some are missing; sequencing was by immunoSEQ multiplex PCR. The data show more than 80,000 clones, about 92% seen once. The receptor comes from an adult with an advanced solid tumor such as melanoma, head and neck, liver or kidney cancer. The starting material was CD4+ or CD8+ T cells sorted from blood, obtained in a trial of the OX40 agonist ivuxolimab. The chain recombines TRBV7-3 with TRBJ1-1; D not resolved. The CDR3 is CASSLSSLTEAFF. The CDR3 DNA sequence: TGTGCCAGCAGCTTAAGCAGCCTCACTGAAGCTTTCTTT.